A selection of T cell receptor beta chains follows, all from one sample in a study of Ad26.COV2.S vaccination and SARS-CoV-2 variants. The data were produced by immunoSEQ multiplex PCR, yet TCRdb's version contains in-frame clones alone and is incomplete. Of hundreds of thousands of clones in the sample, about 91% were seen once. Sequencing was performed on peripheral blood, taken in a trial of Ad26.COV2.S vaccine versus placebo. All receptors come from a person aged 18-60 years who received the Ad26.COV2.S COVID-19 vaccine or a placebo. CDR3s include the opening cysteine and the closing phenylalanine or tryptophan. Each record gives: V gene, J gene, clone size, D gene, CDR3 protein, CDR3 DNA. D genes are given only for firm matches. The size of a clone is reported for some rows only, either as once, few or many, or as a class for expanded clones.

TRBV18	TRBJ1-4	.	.	CASSPGWDTVRKLFF	TGTGCCAGCTCACCCGGTTGGGACACGGTGAGAAAACTGTTTTTT
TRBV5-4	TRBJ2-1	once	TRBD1	CASSPHPGTGNEQFF	TGTGCCAGCAGCCCACATCCCGGGACAGGGAACGAGCAGTTCTTC
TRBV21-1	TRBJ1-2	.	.	CASSVLQGVVSGYTF	TGTGCCAGCAGCGTCCTACAGGGGGTAGTATCGGGCTACACCTTC
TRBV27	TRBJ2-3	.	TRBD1	CASSRWTGGYTDTQYF	TGTGCCAGCAGTCGGTGGACAGGGGGATACACAGATACGCAGTATTTT
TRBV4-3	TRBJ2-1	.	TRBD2	CASSQEGLAGGSYNEQFF	TGCGCCAGCAGCCAAGAAGGACTAGCGGGGGGCTCCTACAATGAGCAGTTCTTC
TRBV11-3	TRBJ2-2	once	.	CASSLGPATGELFF	TGTGCCAGCAGCTTGGGACCGGCGACCGGGGAGCTGTTTTTT
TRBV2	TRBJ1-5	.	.	CASSDDLLYQPQHF	TGTGCCAGCAGTGACGACCTGCTATATCAGCCCCAGCATTTT
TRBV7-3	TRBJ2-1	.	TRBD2	CASSASGGMNEQFF	TGTGCCAGCAGCGCAAGCGGGGGGATGAATGAGCAGTTCTTC
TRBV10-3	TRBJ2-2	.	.	CAISAGDGYTGELFF	TGTGCCATCAGTGCGGGGGACGGCTACACCGGGGAGCTGTTTTTT
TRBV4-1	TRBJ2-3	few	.	CASKTVGTDTQYF	TGCGCCAGCAAGACGGTCGGCACAGATACGCAGTATTTT
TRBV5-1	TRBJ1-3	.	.	CASSAESSGNTIYF	TGCGCCAGCAGCGCTGAGAGCTCTGGAAACACCATATATTTT
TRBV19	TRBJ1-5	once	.	CASSYSSFPSNQPQHF	TGTGCCAGTAGTTACAGTAGCTTCCCCAGCAATCAGCCCCAGCATTTT
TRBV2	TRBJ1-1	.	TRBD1	CASSVATGGTEAFF	TGTGCCAGCAGCGTCGCCACAGGGGGCACTGAAGCTTTCTTT
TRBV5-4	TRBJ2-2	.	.	CASSRGDYTGELFF	TGTGCCAGCAGCCGAGGGGACTACACCGGGGAGCTGTTTTTT
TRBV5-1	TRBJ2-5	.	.	CASSLAGSLETQYF	TGCGCCAGCAGCTTGGCGGGAAGTTTGGAGACCCAGTACTTC
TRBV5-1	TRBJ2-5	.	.	CASSFERETQYF	TGCGCCAGCAGCTTTGAAAGGGAGACCCAGTACTTC
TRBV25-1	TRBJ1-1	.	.	CASSAYQGSRNTEAFF	TGTGCCAGCAGTGCTTATCAGGGTTCTCGGAACACTGAAGCTTTCTTT
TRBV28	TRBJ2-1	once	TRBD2	CASSVAGALVNEQFF	TGTGCCAGCAGTGTAGCGGGGGCCCTCGTCAATGAGCAGTTCTTC
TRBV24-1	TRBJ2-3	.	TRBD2	CATETSGRAGTDTQYF	TGTGCCACTGAGACTAGCGGGAGGGCCGGGACAGATACGCAGTATTTT
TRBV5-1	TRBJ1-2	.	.	CASSLEGVEGYTF	TGCGCCAGCAGCTTGGAGGGGGTAGAAGGCTACACCTTC
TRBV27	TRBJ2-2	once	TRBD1	CASRAGGQLNTGELFF	TGTGCCAGCAGGGCAGGGGGACAGCTGAACACCGGGGAGCTGTTTTTT